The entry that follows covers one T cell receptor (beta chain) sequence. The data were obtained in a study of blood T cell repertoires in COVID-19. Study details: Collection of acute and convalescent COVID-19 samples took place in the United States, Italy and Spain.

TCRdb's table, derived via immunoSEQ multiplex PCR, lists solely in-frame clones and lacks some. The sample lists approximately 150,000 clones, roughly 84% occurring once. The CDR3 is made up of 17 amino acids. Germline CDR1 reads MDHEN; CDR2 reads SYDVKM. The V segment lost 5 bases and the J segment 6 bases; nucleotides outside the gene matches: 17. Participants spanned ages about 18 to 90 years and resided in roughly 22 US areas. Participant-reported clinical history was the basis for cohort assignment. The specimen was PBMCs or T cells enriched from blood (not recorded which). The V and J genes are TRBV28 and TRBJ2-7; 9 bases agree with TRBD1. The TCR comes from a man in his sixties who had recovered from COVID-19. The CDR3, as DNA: TGTGCCAGCAGTCCAATTGGCGGACAGGGGTCCAATGGCGAGCAGTACTTC. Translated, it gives CASSPIGGQGSNGEQYF.